The 25 T cell receptor beta chains presented below share a single source sample, sequenced in a study of blood T cell repertoires in COVID-19 (dated by TCRdb to 2020 to 2021). Library method: the immunoSEQ multiplex PCR assay. Here the immuneACCESS table is served through TCRdb, limited to in-frame sequences with V and J called. Missing clones are a known gap in these copies; in checked studies unresolved V genes cover under half, and the rest lacks a known reason. This sample is represented by about 130,000 clones; approximately 86% of them were singletons. Of the sample, about 10% is held by the ten largest clones. The sequencing input was peripheral blood. The receptors here all came from a woman between 65 and 79 years old with COVID-19, enrolled during active disease.

The chain employs TRBV6-5 and TRBJ1-2; 9 positions match TRBD1. From germline, CDR1 is MNHEY and CDR2 SVGAGI. The CDR3 runs 14 residues. V lost 6 bases and J lost 7; bases outside the gene matches: 9. The DNA of the CDR3 is TGTGCCAGCAGCTGGGACAGGGATATCGGTGGCTACACCTTC. Translated, it gives CASSWDRDIGGYTF.

This sequence joins TRBV12-2 and TRBJ2-1; TRBD2, the table's D call, lacks a check against the DNA. TRBV12-2 is a recognized pseudogene. The CDR3 extends over 17 amino acids. The CDR3 loop reads CASRPTSGGREYNEQFF. CDR3 sequence (DNA): TGTGCAAGTCGGCCTACTAGCGGGGGCCGAGAATACAATGAGCAGTTCTTC.

The V gene is TRBV2, the J gene TRBJ1-4; 12 positions agree with TRBD1. The CDR3 extends over 18 amino acids. Trimming took 6 bases from V and 6 from J; bases not matched to a gene: 14. Germline CDR1 and CDR2: SNHLY and FYNNEI. CDR3 sequence: CASRAPPGQGAIYEKLFF. In DNA, the CDR3 is TGTGCCAGCAGAGCCCCACCGGGACAGGGGGCGATTTATGAAAAACTGTTTTTT.

The chain has TRBV6-5 and TRBJ1-4; D uncertain. In germline, CDR1 is MNHEY, CDR2 SVGAGI. Trimming pared 6 bases from V and 0 bases from J, leaving 5 bases between. The length of the CDR3 is 13 residues. The DNA for the CDR3 is TGTGCCAGCAGGAGATCAACTAATGAAAAACTGTTTTTT. It translates to CASRRSTNEKLFF.

The chain carries TRBV28 and TRBJ1-2; 8 positions agree with TRBD1. The CDR3 runs 13 residues. V lost 10 bases and J lost 5; bases outside the gene matches: 9. The germline V gene encodes CDR1 MDHEN and CDR2 SYDVKM. The CDR3 spells CAINRGTGYGYTF. Written as DNA, the CDR3 is TGTGCCATCAACAGGGGGACTGGGTATGGCTACACCTTC.

Turning to this clone: Likely a read error: the CDR3 ends without its conserved phenylalanine or tryptophan. The limits of the CDR3 on the DNA are not certain, so only TCRdb's listed CDR3 is given. This CDR3 is CATLPPVGGQVL. The rearrangement joins TRBV6-5 to TRBJ2-7; TRBD2, the D gene given by the table, was not confirmed from the DNA. Inclusive of both ends, the CDR3 amounts to 12 amino acids. From germline, CDR1 is MNHEY and CDR2 SVGAGI.

This chain joins TRBV12-3 or TRBV12-4 and TRBJ1-1; D unclear. V was trimmed by 3 bases and J by 5 bases, leaving 10 bases between them. This CDR3 has 13 amino acids. CDR3 DNA sequence: TGTGCCAGCAGTTTGTCGGGAGGGACTGAAGCTTTCTTT. It codes for CASSLSGGTEAFF.

The V call is TRBV27, the J call TRBJ1-2; 8 bases line up with TRBD1. Germline V lookup: CDR1 MNHEY, CDR2 SMNVEV (reference sequence). The CDR3 has 14 residues. The J segment lost 3 bases and the V segment lost 4 bases, leaving 4 bases of the junction unmatched. The CDR3 loop reads CASSSGGKDYGYTF. The CDR3 coding sequence is TGTGCCAGCAGTTCAGGGGGCAAGGACTATGGCTACACCTTC.

The chain joins TRBV9 to TRBJ2-5, with 7 bases that match TRBD2. The V segment lost 1 base and the J segment 0 bases; nucleotides outside the gene matches: 3. The CDR3 loop spans 15 amino acids. Germline assignment: CDR1 SGDLS and CDR2 YYNGEE. DNA of the CDR3: TGTGCCAGCAGCGTATTCGGGGGGAACCAAGAGACCCAGTACTTC. As protein: CASSVFGGNQETQYF.

J is TRBJ2-7 and V is TRBV19, with TRBD1 matching over 9 bases. V was pared by 5 bases and J by 1 base, with 9 bases of the junction left unmatched. The CDR3 has 16 amino acids. Germline-derived CDR1 and CDR2 are LNHDA and SQIVND (reference sequence). The CDR3 is CASSSKPGQGSYEQYF. As DNA, the CDR3 is TGTGCCAGTAGTTCCAAACCGGGACAGGGTTCCTACGAGCAGTACTTC.

This clone was seen a handful of times. The chain carries TRBV27 and TRBJ1-6; D may be TRBD1 (6 bases). V gave up 9 bases and J gave up 7 bases, with 10 bases separating them. Per germline, CDR1 MNHEY and CDR2 SMNVEV (reference sequence). There are 12 residues in the CDR3. The CDR3 here is CASGQLNSPLHF. CDR3 sequence (DNA): TGTGCCAGTGGACAGTTAAATTCACCCCTCCACTTT.

This clone came up once. The chain uses TRBV19 and TRBJ1-1; a possible D gene is TRBD1 (5 bases). Trimming left V 6 bases short and J 0 bases short, with 17 bases between. The germline gives CDR1 LNHDA, CDR2 SQIVND (reference sequence). This CDR3 has 16 amino acids. CDR3 in DNA: TGTGCCAGTAGCCGAACTCACTCGACAGTGAACACTGAAGCTTTCTTT. This sequence encodes CASSRTHSTVNTEAFF.

This chain connects TRBV5-1 to TRBJ2-7; D possibly corresponds to TRBD1 (6 bases). The V end was cut by 4 bases, the J end by 4 bases, with 12 bases between. Germline assignment: CDR1 SGHRS and CDR2 YFSETQ. There are 13 residues in the CDR3. The CDR3: CASSNGTRYEQYF. DNA for the CDR3: TGCGCCAGCAGCAATGGGACAAGATACGAGCAGTACTTC.

The rearrangement links TRBV10-1 to TRBJ2-1; 7 bases line up with TRBD2. Losses at the gene ends were 7 bases for V and 0 bases for J; bases not matched to a gene: 24. In germline, CDR1 is WNHNN, CDR2 SYGVQD (reference sequence). The CDR3 runs 21 residues. The CDR3, as DNA: TGCGCCAGCATCTATGACCTGGGTACTAGCGTCGATCGAAGCTCCTACAATGAGCAGTTCTTC. Its translation is CASIYDLGTSVDRSSYNEQFF.

The V and J genes are TRBV2 and TRBJ1-1; D perhaps matches TRBD1 (5 bases). The CDR3 is made up of 11 amino acids. Germline values: CDR1 SNHLY, CDR2 FYNNEI. Trimming removed 2 bases from V and 9 bases from J, with 7 bases in between. Here the CDR3 reads CASSETGKAFF. CDR3 bases: TGTGCCAGCAGTGAAACAGGCAAAGCTTTCTTT. Using reference TRBV2 and TRBJ1-1 for the parts outside the CDR3, the full variable domain is EPEVTQTPSHQVTQMGQEVILRCVPISNHLYFYWYRQILGQKVEFLVSFYNNEISEKSEIFDDQFSVERPDGSNFTLKIRSTKLEDSAMYFCASSETGKAFFGQGTRLTVV.

V and J are TRBV4-1 and TRBJ1-2; perhaps TRBD1 as D (5 bases). This CDR3 region has 14 residues. The germline gives CDR1 MGHRA, CDR2 YSYEKL. Trimming left V 2 bases short and J 4 bases short, with 11 bases between. In DNA, the CDR3 is TGCGCCAGCAGCCAACCACAGGAAATCTATGGCTACACCTTC. Translating it yields CASSQPQEIYGYTF.

The chain recombines TRBV28 with TRBJ2-4, with 10 positions matching TRBD1. The CDR3 loop spans 16 amino acids. V trimming: 2 bases; J trimming: 7 bases; junction bases outside the gene matches: 8. Germline V gene data show CDR1 as MDHEN and CDR2 as SYDVKM. CDR3 in amino acids: CASSLVFRQGANIQYF. For the CDR3, the DNA is TGTGCCAGCAGTTTAGTCTTCAGACAGGGGGCGAACATTCAGTACTTC. Combining the CDR3 with reference TRBV28 and TRBJ2-4 gives the whole variable domain DVKVTQSSRYLVKRTGEKVFLECVQDMDHENMFWYRQDPGLGLRLIYFSYDVKMKEKGDIPEGYSVSREKKERFSLILESASTNQTSMYLCASSLVFRQGANIQYFGAGTRLSVL.

The chain carries TRBV2 and TRBJ2-2; 8 positions match TRBD2. From germline, CDR1 is SNHLY and CDR2 FYNNEI. This CDR3 has 16 residues. Losses at the gene ends were 7 bases for V and 5 bases for J; bases not matched to a gene: 12. The CDR3: CASKLVRGGLTGELFF. The DNA for the CDR3 is TGTGCCAGCAAGTTGGTACGGGGGGGCCTGACCGGGGAGCTGTTTTTT.

This clone was found a few times. The gene calls are TRBV6-5 and TRBJ1-2; TRBD1 matches 11 bases. V shed 5 bases, J shed 3 bases, and the junction held 2 bases outside the gene matches. The CDR3 spans 14 residues. Germline CDR1 reads MNHEY; CDR2 reads SVGAGI. Here the CDR3 DNA reads TGTGCCAGCAGTCGGACAGGGGGCCACTATGGCTACACCTTC. This gives the protein CASSRTGGHYGYTF.

V and J are TRBV19 and TRBJ1-2, with 7 bases that match TRBD1. Germline-derived CDR1 and CDR2 are LNHDA and SQIVND (reference sequence). CDR3 size: 11 residues. J was trimmed by 4 bases and V by 7 bases; bases with no gene match: 0. CDR3 protein: CASNRGYGYTF. In DNA form, the CDR3 reads TGTGCCAGTAACAGGGGCTATGGCTACACCTTC.

This chain links TRBV2 with TRBJ1-2; 8 bases line up with TRBD1. Germline assignment: CDR1 SNHLY and CDR2 FYNNEI. V was clipped by 4 bases and J by 4 bases; unmatched bases: 5. The CDR3 loop spans 14 amino acids. The CDR3 loop reads CASSVTGEIYGYTF. CDR3 bases: TGTGCCAGCAGTGTGACAGGGGAAATCTATGGCTACACCTTC.

A few counts support this clone. This sequence joins TRBV6-1 and TRBJ2-3, with 10 bases lining up with TRBD1. Germline V gene lookup returns CDR1 MNHNS and CDR2 SASEGT. The CDR3 contains 18 residues. V shed 0 bases, J shed 0 bases, and the junction held 6 bases outside the gene matches. The CDR3 DNA reads TGTGCCAGCAGTGAAGCGCGGGGGACAGGGGTTAGCACAGATACGCAGTATTTT. Its translation: CASSEARGTGVSTDTQYF.

The chain links TRBV5-1 to TRBJ2-1; 12 bases are shared with TRBD1. After removal of 0 bases from V and 4 bases from J, the junction contained 5 bases not matched to a gene. There are 17 residues in the CDR3. The germline V gene encodes CDR1 SGHRS and CDR2 YFSETQ. The CDR3 DNA reads as TGCGCCAGCAGCTTGGGAAGGGGACAGGGGGCATACAATGAGCAGTTCTTC. Its translation: CASSLGRGQGAYNEQFF.

This clone was observed a single time. The chain couples TRBV4-1 to TRBJ1-2, with D perhaps TRBD1 (5 bases). Trimming left V 0 bases short and J 2 bases short, with 16 bases between. CDR1 and CDR2 from the germline V gene are MGHRA and YSYEKL. This CDR3 has 17 residues. CDR3 DNA: TGCGCCAGCAGCCAAGATGGTTGGGGCAGGGCGAACTATGGCTACACCTTC. Translated: CASSQDGWGRANYGYTF.

This rearrangement joins TRBV29-1 to TRBJ2-3; the match to TRBD2 covers 7 bases. Looked up from germline, CDR1 is SQVTM and CDR2 is ANQGSEA. The J segment lost 3 bases and the V segment lost 6 bases, leaving 9 bases of the junction unmatched. The CDR3 loop spans 14 amino acids. CDR3 nucleotides: TGCAGCGTAAAAATTGGGGGAGGGACAGATACGCAGTATTTT. Protein sequence: CSVKIGGGTDTQYF.